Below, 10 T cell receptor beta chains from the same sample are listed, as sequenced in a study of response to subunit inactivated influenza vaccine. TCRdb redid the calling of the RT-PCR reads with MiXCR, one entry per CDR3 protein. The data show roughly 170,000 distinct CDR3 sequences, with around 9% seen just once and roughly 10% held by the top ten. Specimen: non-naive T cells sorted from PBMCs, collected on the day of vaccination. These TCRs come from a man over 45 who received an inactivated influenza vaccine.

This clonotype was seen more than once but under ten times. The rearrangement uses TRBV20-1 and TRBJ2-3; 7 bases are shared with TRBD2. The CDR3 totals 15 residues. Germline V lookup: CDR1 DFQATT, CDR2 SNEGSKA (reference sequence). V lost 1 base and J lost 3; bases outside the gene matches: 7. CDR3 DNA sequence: TGCAGTGCTAGAGGGCGAGCGGGAAGGACAGATACGCAGTATTTT. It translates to CSARGRAGRTDTQYF.

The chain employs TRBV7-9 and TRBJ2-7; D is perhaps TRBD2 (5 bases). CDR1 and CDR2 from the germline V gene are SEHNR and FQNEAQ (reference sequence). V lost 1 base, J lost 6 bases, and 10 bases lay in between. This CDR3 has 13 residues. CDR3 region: CASSLVSSGEQYF. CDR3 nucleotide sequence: TGTGCCAGCAGCTTAGTCTCCAGCGGCGAGCAGTACTTC.

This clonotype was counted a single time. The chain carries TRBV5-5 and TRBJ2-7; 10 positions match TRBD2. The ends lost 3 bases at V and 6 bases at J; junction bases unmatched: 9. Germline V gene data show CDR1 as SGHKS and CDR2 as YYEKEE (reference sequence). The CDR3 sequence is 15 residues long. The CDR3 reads CASSSTSGEASEQYF. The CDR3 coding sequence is TGTGCCAGCAGCTCTACTAGCGGGGAGGCATCCGAGCAGTACTTC.

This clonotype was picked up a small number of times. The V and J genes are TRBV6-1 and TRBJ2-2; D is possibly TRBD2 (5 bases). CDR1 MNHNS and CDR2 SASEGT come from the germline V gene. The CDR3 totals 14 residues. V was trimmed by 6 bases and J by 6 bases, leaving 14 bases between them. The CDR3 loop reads CASRPPGKAGELFF. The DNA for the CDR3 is TGTGCCAGCAGACCACCGGGGAAGGCCGGGGAGCTGTTTTTT.

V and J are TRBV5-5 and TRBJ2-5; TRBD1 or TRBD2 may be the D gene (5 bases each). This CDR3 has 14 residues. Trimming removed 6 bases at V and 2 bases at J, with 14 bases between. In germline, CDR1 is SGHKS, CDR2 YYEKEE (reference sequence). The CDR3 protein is CASTPRWGQETQYF. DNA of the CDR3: TGTGCCAGCACCCCCCGTTGGGGGCAAGAGACCCAGTACTTC.

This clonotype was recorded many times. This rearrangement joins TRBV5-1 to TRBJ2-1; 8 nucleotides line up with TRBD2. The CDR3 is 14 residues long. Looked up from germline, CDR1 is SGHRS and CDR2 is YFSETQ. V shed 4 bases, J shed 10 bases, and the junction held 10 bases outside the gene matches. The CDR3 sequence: CASSDGGASLEQFF. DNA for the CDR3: TGCGCCAGCAGCGACGGGGGGGCCTCGTTAGAGCAGTTCTTC.

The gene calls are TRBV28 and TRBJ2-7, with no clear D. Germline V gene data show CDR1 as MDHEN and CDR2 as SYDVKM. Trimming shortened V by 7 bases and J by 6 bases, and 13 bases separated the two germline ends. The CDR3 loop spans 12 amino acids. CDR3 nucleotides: TGTGCCAGCATCGGACCCCTTGGCGAGCAGTACTTC. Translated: CASIGPLGEQYF. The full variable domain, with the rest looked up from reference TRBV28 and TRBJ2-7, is DVKVTQSSRYLVKRTGEKVFLECVQDMDHENMFWYRQDPGLGLRLIYFSYDVKMKEKGDIPEGYSVSREKKERFSLILESASTNQTSMYLCASIGPLGEQYFGPGTRLTVT.

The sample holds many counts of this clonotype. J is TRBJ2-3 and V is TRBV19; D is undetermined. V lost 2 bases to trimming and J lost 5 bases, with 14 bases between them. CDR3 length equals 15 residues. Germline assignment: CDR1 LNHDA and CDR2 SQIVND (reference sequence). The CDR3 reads CASSILSLQGDTQYF. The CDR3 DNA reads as TGTGCCAGTAGTATACTGAGTCTACAAGGAGATACGCAGTATTTT.

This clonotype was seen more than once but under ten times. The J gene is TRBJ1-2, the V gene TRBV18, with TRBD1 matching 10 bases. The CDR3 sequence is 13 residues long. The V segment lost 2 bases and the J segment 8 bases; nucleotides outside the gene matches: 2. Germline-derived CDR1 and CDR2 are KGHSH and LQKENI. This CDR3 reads CASSPGQGVGYTF. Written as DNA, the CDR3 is TGTGCCAGCTCACCAGGACAGGGGGTCGGCTACACCTTC.

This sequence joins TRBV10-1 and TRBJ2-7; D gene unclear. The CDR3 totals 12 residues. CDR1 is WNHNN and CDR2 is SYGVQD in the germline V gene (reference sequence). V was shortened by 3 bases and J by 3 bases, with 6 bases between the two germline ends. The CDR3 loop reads CASSDGYYEQYF. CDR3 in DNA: TGCGCCAGCAGTGACGGGTACTACGAGCAGTACTTC.